This is a list of T cell receptor beta chains from one sample in a study of cytomegalovirus exposure and HLA in healthy donors. Produced via immunoSEQ multiplex PCR; TCRdb's table is partial and in-frame only. The data show 150,000 or so clones, around 80% seen once. Sequencing was done on a sample of PBMCs. These receptors originate from a woman aged 45-65 years in good health and CMV-seropositive. CDR3s include the opening cysteine and the closing phenylalanine or tryptophan. The order of the fields is clone size, V gene, D gene, J gene, CDR3 DNA, CDR3 protein. A D gene is named only where the DNA matches it firmly. A clone size is listed for some rows: how often the clone was seen (once, few, many), or a class if it is expanded.

-	TRBV7-2	-	TRBJ1-2	TGTGCCAGCAGCGCAGGGGAGGGAAATGGCTACACCTTC	CASSAGEGNGYTF
-	TRBV18	TRBD1	TRBJ1-5	TGTGCCAGCTCACCGGGACAGGGACATCAGCCCCAGCATTTT	CASSPGQGHQPQHF
-	TRBV28	-	TRBJ1-4	TGTGCCAGCAGTTTCCCCGCTAATGAAAAACTGTTTTTT	CASSFPANEKLFF
-	TRBV27	TRBD1	TRBJ1-2	TGTGCCAGCAGTGCGGGCAGGGGGTTCTATGGCTACACCTTC	CASSAGRGFYGYTF
once	TRBV6-6	TRBD2	TRBJ2-3	TGTGCCAGCAGGCCCCGAACCGGGAGGGGCCCAGATACGCAGTATTTT	CASRPRTGRGPDTQYF
-	TRBV2	-	TRBJ2-2	TGTGCCAGCAGTGATGGGGTAGCGGAAAACGGGGAGCTGTTTTTT	CASSDGVAENGELFF
-	TRBV7-2	-	TRBJ2-7	TGTGCCAGCAGCCTCGTTAGGGGGGGCGCGGGAGTCAGGCAGTACTTC	CASSLVRGGAGVRQYF
-	TRBV6-1	-	TRBJ1-5	TGTGCCAGCAGTGGCGGCAGGGGAGCTCCCGAGCCCCAGCATTTT	CASSGGRGAPEPQHF
-	TRBV9	TRBD2	TRBJ2-3	TGTGCCAGCAGCGTCCTTAGCGGGGGGCCGGCGGATACGCAGTATTTT	CASSVLSGGPADTQYF
-	TRBV9	-	TRBJ1-5	TGTGCCAGCGGGAGGGAGGGTCAGCCCCAGCATTTT	CASGREGQPQHF
-	TRBV19	-	TRBJ2-6	TGTGCCAGTAGCAACCCTCACAGGGAGACCAACGTCCTGACTTTC	CASSNPHRETNVLTF
-	TRBV11-2	-	TRBJ1-4	TGTGCCAGCAGGTCACAGACTAAAGGGGAAAAACTGTTTTTT	CASRSQTKGEKLFF
-	TRBV18	-	TRBJ2-3	TGTGCCAGCTCACCCACGGGGGATAGTACAGATACGCAGTATTTT	CASSPTGDSTDTQYF
-	TRBV14	TRBD2	TRBJ2-1	TGTGCCAGCAGCCTATCTTGGACTAGCGGGGGGGATCGGTTCTTC	CASSLSWTSGGDRFF
-	TRBV28	-	TRBJ1-2	TGTGCCAGCAGCCAAACCCGACAAGTCCTATACTATGGCTACACCTTC	CASSQTRQVLYYGYTF
once	TRBV2	-	TRBJ1-5	TGTGCCAGCAATCAGAGGGATCAGCCCCAGCATTTT	CASNQRDQPQHF
-	TRBV7-9	TRBD1	TRBJ2-7	TGTGCCAGCAGCTTAGCAGGAGGGGGGACAGGGGGCTACGAGCAGTACTTC	CASSLAGGGTGGYEQYF
-	TRBV6-8	TRBD1	TRBJ2-7	TGTGCCAGCAGACTCCCCGGGACAGCGTCATCCTACGAGCAGTACTTC	CASRLPGTASSYEQYF
-	TRBV5-5	-	TRBJ2-2	TGTGCCAGCAGCTTGTTTCTGACAGGCAACACCGGGGAGCTGTTTTTT	CASSLFLTGNTGELFF
-	TRBV29-1	-	TRBJ1-3	TGCAGCGTTCAGACAGGCTCTGGAAACACCATATATTTT	CSVQTGSGNTIYF
-	TRBV7-8	-	TRBJ1-5	TGTGCCAGCAGCTCGCTGGGCGGGGGTAGCAATCAGCCCCAGCATTTT	CASSSLGGGSNQPQHF
-	TRBV6-5	-	TRBJ2-2	TGTGCCAGCAGTTACGAGGGACTTCCGAACACCGGGGAGCTGTTTTTT	CASSYEGLPNTGELFF